These T cell receptor beta chains were read from a single sample in a study of CD8 T cells in ankylosing spondylitis. TCRdb reprocessed the 5' RACE reads via MiXCR and lists one record per CDR3 protein. The sample holds around 140,000 distinct CDR3 sequences, 17% seen once. Sample: blood, either unsorted or a sorted T cell fraction (not recorded which). Receptors originate from a male donor with ankylosing spondylitis. Both conserved end residues are part of each CDR3. The D gene is left open where the match is weak. Size is omitted from some rows. Given values are once, few, many or a class for expanded clones.

cdr3_length j_call clone_size v_call d_call cdr3_aa cdr3_nt
12 TRBJ2-7 - TRBV27 - CASRGHSYEQYF TGTGCCAGCAGGGGCCACTCCTACGAGCAGTACTTC
15 TRBJ2-3 - TRBV7-7 - CASSPGDMGTDTQYF TGTGCCAGCAGTCCGGGGGACATGGGCACAGATACGCAGTATTTT
14 TRBJ2-5 - TRBV29-1 - CSVDYYQGEETQYF TGCAGCGTTGATTATTACCAGGGAGAAGAGACCCAGTACTTC
16 TRBJ2-2 - TRBV7-6 TRBD1 CASSYPGTGGFGELFF TGTGCCAGCAGCTACCCCGGGACAGGGGGCTTCGGGGAGCTGTTTTTT
15 TRBJ2-5 few TRBV2 TRBD2 CASSDASGSTETQYF TGTGCCAGCAGTGATGCTAGCGGGAGTACGGAGACCCAGTACTTC
17 TRBJ2-7 - TRBV7-8 TRBD2 CASSPGSSGGSSYEQYF TGTGCCAGCAGCCCGGGGTCTAGCGGGGGGAGCTCCTACGAGCAGTACTTC
14 TRBJ2-7 few TRBV14 - CASSQDIGDYEQYF TGTGCCAGCAGCCAAGATATAGGGGACTACGAGCAGTACTTC
16 TRBJ2-3 few TRBV27 TRBD2 CASSVGLAGVGDTQYF TGTGCCAGCAGCGTCGGACTAGCGGGAGTCGGAGATACGCAGTATTTT
15 TRBJ1-2 - TRBV5-1 - CASSLSGLRDYGYTF TGCGCCAGCAGCTTGTCGGGTCTAAGGGACTATGGCTACACCTTC
14 TRBJ1-2 few TRBV9 - CASSAGDSYYGYTF TGTGCCAGCAGCGCCGGAGACAGCTACTATGGCTACACCTTC
15 TRBJ1-2 many TRBV28 - CASSLFAEANYGYTF TGTGCCAGCAGTTTATTTGCAGAAGCTAACTATGGCTACACCTTC
17 TRBJ2-1 - TRBV7-7 TRBD2 CASSLTFTTSGRNEQFF TGTGCTAGCAGCTTAACCTTTACGACTAGCGGCCGCAATGAGCAGTTCTTC
13 TRBJ2-1 few TRBV5-5 - CASSLGLYNEQFF TGTGCCAGCAGCTTGGGTCTCTACAATGAGCAGTTCTTC
15 TRBJ1-1 - TRBV20-1 - CSARSFREGDTEAFF TGCAGTGCTAGATCATTCAGGGAAGGGGACACTGAAGCTTTCTTT
12 TRBJ2-3 - TRBV12-3/TRBV12-4 - CASSLEVHTQYF TGTGCCAGCAGTTTGGAGGTTCATACGCAGTATTTT
13 TRBJ2-7 few TRBV4-1 - CASSPQGVHEQYF TGCGCCAGCAGCCCTCAAGGCGTGCACGAGCAGTACTTC
15 TRBJ2-7 few TRBV27 - CASSLTGSSSYEQYF TGTGCCAGCAGTTTAACAGGGTCGAGCTCCTACGAGCAGTACTTC
15 TRBJ2-1 - TRBV7-8 TRBD1 CASSPPDRGLGEQFF TGTGCCAGCAGCCCTCCGGACAGGGGGCTAGGTGAGCAGTTCTTC
15 TRBJ2-5 - TRBV12-3/TRBV12-4 - CASSNWAGRQETQYF TGTGCCAGCAGTAACTGGGCGGGACGACAAGAGACCCAGTACTTC
13 TRBJ2-7 many TRBV12-3/TRBV12-4 - CASSHPWSREQYF TGTGCCAGCAGCCACCCCTGGAGCCGCGAGCAGTACTTC
12 TRBJ1-2 - TRBV10-2 TRBD1 CATGQRDYGYTF TGCGCCACGGGACAGAGAGACTATGGCTACACCTTC
11 TRBJ2-1 few TRBV5-6 - CASSLVGAQFF TGTGCCAGCAGCTTGGTGGGGGCGCAGTTCTTC